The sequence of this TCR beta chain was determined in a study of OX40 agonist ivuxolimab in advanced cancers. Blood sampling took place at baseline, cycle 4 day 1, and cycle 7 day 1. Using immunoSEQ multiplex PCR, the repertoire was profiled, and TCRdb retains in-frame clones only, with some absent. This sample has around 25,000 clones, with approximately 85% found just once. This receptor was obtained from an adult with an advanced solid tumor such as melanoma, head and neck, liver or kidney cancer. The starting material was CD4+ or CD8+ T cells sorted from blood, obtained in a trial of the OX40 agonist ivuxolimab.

In DNA, the CDR3 is TGTGCCGCTCTGGGGAACGGGACATGCTCCTACAATGAGCAGTTCTTC. It yields the protein CAALGNGTCSYNEQFF. The V and J genes are TRBV6-4 and TRBJ2-1, with D possibly matching TRBD1 (6 bases). Germline V lookup: CDR1 MRHNA, CDR2 SNTAGT. V was trimmed by 11 bases and J by 0 bases, leaving 20 bases between them. CDR3 length equals 16 residues.